Following are 29 T cell receptor beta chains from one sample sequenced in a study of shared T cell receptors in the human thymus. The table came from immunoSEQ multiplex PCR; TCRdb's copy has only in-frame clones and leaves some out. The repertoire consists of under 700,000 clones, with about four fifths occurring once and the leading ten covering about 0.013%. This same sample was also taken into another study, of human thymus T cells.

The sequencing sample was made of thymocytes. The origin of the receptors is a boy under three years old with a congenital heart defect.

The V gene is TRBV9, the J gene TRBJ2-1, with D tentatively TRBD2 (6 bases). Germline assignment: CDR1 SGDLS and CDR2 YYNGEE. The V end lost 0 bases, the J end lost 4 bases, and 17 bases lay between the germline ends. This CDR3 comprises 17 residues. The CDR3 sequence: CASSVVRQTGVYNEQFF. CDR3 DNA: TGTGCCAGCAGCGTAGTGAGACAGACGGGGGTTTACAATGAGCAGTTCTTC.

This chain joins TRBV27 and TRBJ2-5; 9 positions match TRBD1. The CDR3 consists of 14 residues. The germline CDR1 and CDR2 sequences are MNHEY and SMNVEV (reference sequence). J lost 2 bases, V lost 5 bases, and 3 bases had no gene match. The CDR3 bases are TGTGCCAGCAGTGTTGACAGGGGGCAAGAGACCCAGTACTTC. It is translated as CASSVDRGQETQYF.

This rearrangement joins TRBV9 to TRBJ2-3; the D gene is possibly TRBD2 (6 bases). There are 17 residues in the CDR3. The ends were cut back, 3 bases at V and 6 bases at J, with 23 bases in the middle. Germline V gene data show CDR1 as SGDLS and CDR2 as YYNGEE. The CDR3 loop is CASSARFLGGKGDTQYF. As DNA, the CDR3 is TGTGCCAGCAGCGCACGATTTCTAGGCGGGAAAGGGGATACGCAGTATTTT.

The chain carries TRBV14 and TRBJ1-1; a possible D gene is TRBD1 (6 bases). The CDR3 totals 13 residues. Per germline, CDR1 SGHDN and CDR2 FVKESK. V was shortened by 4 bases and J by 7 bases, with 13 bases between the two germline ends. In nucleotides, the CDR3 is TGTGCCAGCAGCCCTACCGCGACAGGTGAAGCTTTCTTT. Encoded protein: CASSPTATGEAFF.

The J gene is TRBJ1-4, the V gene TRBV4-1; no definite D call. The CDR3 extends over 15 amino acids. Germline V gives CDR1 MGHRA, CDR2 YSYEKL. Trimming shortened V by 0 bases and J by 8 bases, and 13 bases separated the two germline ends. CDR3 DNA sequence: TGCGCCAGCAGCCAAGATCGACTACTGGGGGAAAAACTGTTTTTT. This gives the protein CASSQDRLLGEKLFF.

This chain uses TRBV7-7 with TRBJ2-7; 16 bases are a match to TRBD2. The trim removed 5 bases at V and 5 bases at J, leaving 6 bases unmatched. Germline values: CDR1 SSHAT, CDR2 FNYEAQ (reference sequence). The CDR3 length is 16 residues. CDR3 nucleotides: TGTGCCAGCAGCCCCGGGACTAGCGGGAGGGCCGACGAGCAGTACTTC. Translating it yields CASSPGTSGRADEQYF. Complete variable domain (other parts from reference TRBV7-7 and TRBJ2-7): GAGVSQSPRYKVTKRGQDVTLRCDPISSHATLYWYQQALGQGPEFLTYFNYEAQPDKSGLPSDRFSAERPEGSISTLTIQRTEQRDSAMYRCASSPGTSGRADEQYFGPGTRLTVT.

V gene TRBV4-1 combines with J gene TRBJ2-1; 9 nucleotides agree with TRBD1. Germline V gene data show CDR1 as MGHRA and CDR2 as YSYEKL. V lost 4 bases to trimming and J lost 5 bases; unmatched junction nucleotides: 9. The CDR3 length is 16 residues. CDR3 in amino acids: CASSPPGQGVHNEQFF. The CDR3 DNA reads TGCGCCAGCAGCCCACCGGGACAGGGTGTCCACAATGAGCAGTTCTTC.

The chain combines TRBV30 with TRBJ2-7; 14 bases agree with TRBD2. V was clipped by 2 bases and J by 0 bases; unmatched bases: 6. The CDR3 is 17 amino acids. Germline CDR1 GTSNPN, CDR2 SVGIG (reference sequence). The CDR3 protein is CAWSPGLAGATSYEQYF. CDR3 DNA sequence: TGTGCCTGGAGTCCGGGACTAGCGGGAGCGACCTCCTACGAGCAGTACTTC.

The sample holds a few counts of this clone. The J gene is TRBJ2-3, the V gene TRBV9; D perhaps matches TRBD1 (5 bases). Trimming cost V 3 bases and J 4 bases, with 15 bases left between them. Germline CDR1 and CDR2: SGDLS and YYNGEE. This CDR3 contains 15 residues. The chain's CDR3 is CASSARGRHSDTQYF. The CDR3 DNA follows: TGTGCCAGCAGCGCTAGGGGAAGACACTCAGATACGCAGTATTTT.

The chain has TRBV9 and TRBJ2-5, with TRBD2 matching over 7 bases. The CDR3 spans 16 residues. V lost 0 bases to trimming and J lost 5 bases; unmatched junction nucleotides: 10. From germline, CDR1 is SGDLS and CDR2 YYNGEE. The CDR3 loop reads CASSVGPGGQGETQYF. CDR3 DNA: TGTGCCAGCAGCGTAGGGCCGGGAGGCCAAGGGGAGACCCAGTACTTC.

This clone was found once. The chain employs TRBV4-2 and TRBJ2-7; the D gene is possibly TRBD1 (6 bases). CDR1 and CDR2 (germline): LGHNA, YNFKEQ. Trimming pared 3 bases from V and 0 bases from J, leaving 15 bases between. This CDR3 is built from 16 residues. In DNA, the CDR3 is TGTGCCAGCAGCCAGGTCAGGGGTCCCACCTCCTACGAGCAGTACTTC. Translating gives CASSQVRGPTSYEQYF.

This clone was counted only a few times. J is TRBJ2-3 and V is TRBV12-5; 8 bases fit TRBD1. The CDR3 is made up of 17 amino acids. V gave up 1 base and J gave up 1 base; unmatched junction bases: 7. Germline lookup yields CDR1 LGHNT and CDR2 FRNRAP. This chain's CDR3 is CASGLAGGGRGTDTQYF. CDR3 nucleotide sequence: TGTGCTAGTGGTTTGGCAGGGGGCGGTCGGGGCACAGATACGCAGTATTTT. The full variable domain, in which reference TRBV12-5 and TRBJ2-3 provide the parts outside the CDR3, is DARVTQTPRHKVTEMGQEVTMRCQPILGHNTVFWYRQTMMQGLELLAYFRNRAPLDDSGMPKDRFSAEMPDATLATLKIQPSEPRDSAVYFCASGLAGGGRGTDTQYFGPGTRLTVL.

This clone has only a few counts. The rearrangement uses TRBV23-1 and TRBJ2-7, with 8 bases identical to TRBD2. TRBV23-1 is an ORF for which the function is uncertain. The V segment lost 4 bases and the J segment 1 base; nucleotides outside the gene matches: 15. The CDR3 totals 18 residues. CDR3 coding DNA: TGCGCCAGCAGTCGGGGCGGGAGGAACCCAAAGGGATCCTACGAGCAGTACTTC. Protein product: CASSRGGRNPKGSYEQYF.

This chain uses TRBV6-4 with TRBJ1-5; 7 bases map to TRBD1. CDR1 is MRHNA, CDR2 SNTAGT, per germline. The CDR3 is 18 amino acids. J was trimmed by 0 bases and V by 2 bases; bases with no gene match: 10. CDR3 residues: CASSDPTGTDYSNQPQHF. The CDR3 DNA is TGTGCCAGCAGTGACCCGACCGGGACAGACTATAGCAATCAGCCCCAGCATTTT.

The chain has TRBV4-1 and TRBJ2-7; TRBD1 aligns across 11 bases. This CDR3 has 17 residues. Per germline, CDR1 MGHRA and CDR2 YSYEKL. V was clipped by 1 base and J by 0 bases; unmatched bases: 5. The CDR3 spells CASSQAPGQGASYEQYF. Here the CDR3 DNA reads TGCGCCAGCAGCCAAGCTCCCGGACAGGGGGCCTCCTACGAGCAGTACTTC.

This rearrangement joins TRBV28 to TRBJ2-7; 9 nucleotides line up with TRBD1. With 2 bases clipped from V and 1 base from J, the junction kept 9 bases outside the gene matches. Germline CDR1 reads MDHEN; CDR2 reads SYDVKM. The CDR3 loop spans 17 amino acids. CDR3 DNA: TGTGCCAGCAGTTTAGACAGGGGGGGCCTAGGGTCCTACGAGCAGTACTTC. This codes for CASSLDRGGLGSYEQYF.

This chain links TRBV30 with TRBJ2-5, with D maybe TRBD2 (6 bases). Trimming stripped 3 bases from V and 4 bases from J, with 15 bases between. CDR1 GTSNPN and CDR2 SVGIG come from the germline V gene (reference sequence). The CDR3 spans 14 residues. Here the CDR3 DNA reads TGTGCCTGGAGAGAGTGGAGGGGACCAGAGACCCAGTACTTC. Translation gives CAWREWRGPETQYF.

The chain links TRBV6-1 to TRBJ2-7, with 11 bases identical to TRBD2. V lost 3 bases, J lost 0 bases, and 7 bases stayed unmatched. The germline V gene has CDR1 MNHNS and CDR2 SASEGT. There are 17 residues in the CDR3. The CDR3 DNA reads as TGTGCCAGCAGTGACCCCGGGACTAGCGGAAACTCCTACGAGCAGTACTTC. The encoded protein is CASSDPGTSGNSYEQYF.

The chain couples TRBV9 to TRBJ1-4; 8 nucleotides align to TRBD1. The V gene end was trimmed by 6 bases and the J gene end by 0 bases; junction bases not matched to a gene: 19. CDR1 SGDLS and CDR2 YYNGEE come from the germline V gene. The CDR3 contains 20 residues. CDR3 in amino acids: CASTGGQVPPNPSTNEKLFF. DNA of the CDR3: TGTGCCAGCACCGGGGGACAGGTTCCCCCAAATCCTTCAACTAATGAAAAACTGTTTTTT.

The V call is TRBV4-1, the J call TRBJ2-7; 7 bases line up with TRBD1. Germline loops: CDR1 MGHRA, CDR2 YSYEKL. This CDR3 is built from 13 residues. V lost 11 bases and J lost 2; bases outside the gene matches: 9. The CDR3 sequence: CAVSETGTYEQYF. CDR3 coding DNA: TGCGCCGTCTCCGAGACAGGGACCTACGAGCAGTACTTC.

The J gene is TRBJ1-4, the V gene TRBV5-4; D ambiguous. The V gene's germline CDR1 is SGHNT and CDR2 YYREEE (reference sequence). The CDR3 is 14 amino acids. V shed 4 bases and J shed 4 bases, with 11 bases lying between them. CDR3 nucleotide sequence: TGTGCCAGCAGCCCCGGCAGGTTTAATGAAAAACTGTTTTTT. As protein: CASSPGRFNEKLFF.

V and J are TRBV4-1 and TRBJ1-2; D call uncertain. This CDR3 is built from 17 residues. Trimming took off 1 base at V and 5 bases at J, with 20 bases between the two ends. The germline CDR1 and CDR2 sequences are MGHRA and YSYEKL. The CDR3 region is CASSQVGRDRSLYGYTF. In DNA, the CDR3 is TGCGCCAGCAGCCAAGTCGGCCGGGATCGATCGTTGTATGGCTACACCTTC.

The chain has TRBV4-3 and TRBJ2-2, with 9 positions matching TRBD2. Germline values: CDR1 LGHNA, CDR2 YSLEER. Germline trimming cut 4 bases from V and 7 bases from J; bases unmatched to any gene: 10. The CDR3 spans 16 residues. CDR3 region: CASSRVAGARVGELFF. The DNA of the CDR3 is TGCGCCAGCAGCCGAGTAGCGGGAGCTCGGGTCGGGGAGCTGTTTTTT.

The chain couples TRBV4-3 to TRBJ2-1; a weak D match, TRBD1 (6 bases). This CDR3 is built from 17 residues. V was pared by 0 bases and J by 9 bases, with 21 bases between. Germline V CDR1 and CDR2: LGHNA, YSLEER. This CDR3 reads CASSQDLGRGRDIEQFF. The CDR3 DNA reads as TGCGCCAGCAGCCAAGATCTTGGCAGGGGTAGGGATATTGAGCAGTTCTTC.

The chain uses TRBV6-1 and TRBJ2-7; TRBD2 agrees at 12 bases. The germline V gene has CDR1 MNHNS and CDR2 SASEGT. V trimming: 1 base; J trimming: 3 bases; junction bases outside the gene matches: 4. The CDR3 length is 16 residues. CDR3 sequence: CASSEDPGLAGYEQYF. CDR3 DNA sequence: TGTGCCAGCAGTGAAGATCCGGGACTAGCGGGCTACGAGCAGTACTTC.

The chain employs TRBV15 and TRBJ1-2; 7 bases are a match to TRBD1. This CDR3 has 15 amino acids. The germline V gene has CDR1 LNHNV and CDR2 YYDKDF (reference sequence). After removal of 1 base from V and 2 bases from J, the junction contained 4 bases not matched to a gene. Here the CDR3 reads CATSRGRGHNYGYTF. The CDR3 bases are TGTGCCACCAGCAGAGGAAGGGGGCACAACTATGGCTACACCTTC.

This sequence joins TRBV15 and TRBJ2-1, with D possibly TRBD1 on 6 matching bases. The CDR3 totals 17 residues. Germline lookup yields CDR1 LNHNV and CDR2 YYDKDF (reference sequence). Trimming removed 0 bases at V and 6 bases at J, with 18 bases between. CDR3 nucleotides: TGTGCCACCAGCAGAGATCGTTTTCCGACACAGGGCAATGAGCAGTTCTTC. It is translated as CATSRDRFPTQGNEQFF.

The CDR3: CASSLSFRVSNYGYTF. The CDR3 DNA is TGTGCCAGCAGTTTATCTTTTCGGGTCTCTAACTATGGCTACACCTTC. The chain carries TRBV27 and TRBJ1-2; D is undetermined. CDR1 and CDR2 from the germline V gene are MNHEY and SMNVEV (reference sequence). V lost 0 bases and J 0 bases, leaving 11 bases between the germline ends. CDR3 size: 16 residues.

This clone was counted a single time. This chain connects TRBV27 to TRBJ2-3; the match to TRBD2 covers 10 bases. CDR1 and CDR2 from the germline V gene are MNHEY and SMNVEV (reference sequence). The V and J ends lost 8 bases and 2 bases, in that order; junction bases with no gene match: 1. The CDR3 length is 13 residues. The CDR3 region has the DNA TGTGCCAGCGGGACTAGCGACACAGATACGCAGTATTTT. Amino acid sequence: CASGTSDTDTQYF.